This T cell receptor (beta chain) was obtained from a study of OX40 agonist ivuxolimab in advanced cancers. Study information: An agonistic anti-OX40 (CD134) antibody, ivuxolimab, was used to treat the patients. Patients were infused with ivuxolimab every 2 weeks at 0.01 to 10 mg/kg. Three patients responded partially, comprising one with hepatocellular carcinoma and two with cutaneous melanoma.

Here immunoSEQ multiplex PCR was the method, and the copy in TCRdb shows in-frame clones only, minus some. The data show about 19,000 clones, approximately 71% seen once. Sampling times: baseline, cycle 4 day 1, cycle 7 day 1. The clonotype originates from an adult with an advanced solid tumor such as melanoma, head and neck, liver or kidney cancer. Sequencing was performed on CD4+ or CD8+ T cells sorted from blood, taken in a trial of the OX40 agonist ivuxolimab.

CDR3: CASSPPTGGLRDSPLHF. The CDR3 DNA reads as TGTGCCAGCAGTCCCCCAACAGGGGGACTTCGGGATTCACCCCTCCACTTT. The rearrangement uses TRBV28 and TRBJ1-6; 8 bases agree with TRBD1. Germline V gene data show CDR1 as MDHEN and CDR2 as SYDVKM. The CDR3 has 17 residues. V trimming: 5 bases; J trimming: 8 bases; junction bases outside the gene matches: 14. Supplemented by reference TRBV28 and TRBJ1-6, the full variable domain reads DVKVTQSSRYLVKRTGEKVFLECVQDMDHENMFWYRQDPGLGLRLIYFSYDVKMKEKGDIPEGYSVSREKKERFSLILESASTNQTSMYLCASSPPTGGLRDSPLHFGNGTRLTVT.